This T cell receptor beta chain came from a study of blood T cell repertoires in COVID-19. About the research overall: Collection of acute and convalescent COVID-19 samples took place in the United States, Italy and Spain. Sample material is recorded as cDNA or gDNA derived from T cells, B-cell-depleted T cells, or PBMCs.

Original data processing: Estimation of nucleated cell counts relied on the amplification of reference gene primers. Sequencing used immunoSEQ multiplex PCR; TCRdb keeps in-frame clones, though not all of them. V and J calls and clone size are those listed in that table; D and trimming were worked out from the DNA. There are about 140,000 clones in the sample; about 88% occur only once, and less than 6.5% lies in the top ten. This CDR3 has 15 residues. V dropped 1 base and J dropped 3 bases, with 10 bases sitting between them. Germline CDR1 MNHEY, CDR2 SVGAGI. This TCR came from a human donor in a cohort sampled during active COVID-19. The source material was peripheral blood. The chain employs TRBV6-5 and TRBJ2-4, with D possibly TRBD1 on 5 matching bases. The CDR3 protein is CASSYLTEYKNIQYF. CDR3 DNA: TGTGCCAGCAGTTACTTGACAGAATACAAAAACATTCAGTACTTC.